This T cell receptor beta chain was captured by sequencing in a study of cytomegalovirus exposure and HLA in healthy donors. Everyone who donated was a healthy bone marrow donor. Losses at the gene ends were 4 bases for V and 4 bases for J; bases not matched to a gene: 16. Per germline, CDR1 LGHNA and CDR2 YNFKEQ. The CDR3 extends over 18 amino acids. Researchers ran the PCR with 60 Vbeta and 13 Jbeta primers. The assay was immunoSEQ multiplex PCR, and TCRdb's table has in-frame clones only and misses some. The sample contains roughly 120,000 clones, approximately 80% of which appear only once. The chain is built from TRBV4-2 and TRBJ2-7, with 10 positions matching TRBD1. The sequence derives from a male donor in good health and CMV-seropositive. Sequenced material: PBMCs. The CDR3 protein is CASSPRDRGGLSWYEQYF. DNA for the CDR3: TGTGCCAGCAGCCCCCGGGACAGGGGTGGCCTCAGCTGGTACGAGCAGTACTTC.